This T cell receptor beta chain is drawn from a study of blood T cell repertoires in COVID-19. Study-level background: There were acute and convalescent COVID-19 samples, and they came from the United States, Italy and Spain. T cells, B-cell-depleted T cells, or PBMCs supplied cDNA or gDNA.

How the authors handled the data: Amplification of reference gene primers was used by the study to estimate nucleated cell counts. Some clones are missing from TCRdb's copy, which holds only in-frame ones; the method was immunoSEQ multiplex PCR. Clone size and V and J calls were adopted from that table, with D and trimming inferred from the DNA. Of 250,000 to 300,000 clones listed, over 75% are singletons. V was pared by 2 bases and J by 3 bases, with 11 bases between. There are 14 residues in the CDR3. Germline CDR1 is MDHEN and CDR2 is SYDVKM. The clonotype was recovered from a woman aged 55-69 years with acute or convalescent COVID-19. Sequencing was performed on peripheral blood. This chain joins TRBV28 and TRBJ2-7; D remains unclear. CDR3 sequence reads: CASSLVSRGYEQYF. DNA of the CDR3: TGTGCCAGCAGTTTAGTCTCCCGAGGCTACGAGCAGTACTTC.